Each of the 32 T cell receptor beta chains below was sequenced from the same sample in a study of shared clonotypes between healthy human individuals. In the naive CD8 group, cells lacked CD45RO and were positively selected for CCR7, so terminally differentiated effector memory CD45RA+ cells were left out. TCRdb keeps only in-frame clones here, not all; method: immunoSEQ multiplex PCR. The repertoire includes some 2.1 million clones, roughly 93% of them detected once, and about 1.7% sits in the top ten. The sequenced sample was naive CD8+ T cells from PBMCs. The receptors here all came from a man aged 18 to 35 in good health. Some clones in this sample may be carry-over from other donors' samples.

This chain joins TRBV6-1 and TRBJ1-5; tentative D call: TRBD1 (5 bases). The CDR3 consists of 18 residues. Germline CDR1 MNHNS, CDR2 SASEGT. Trimming removed 2 bases from V and 6 bases from J, with 23 bases in between. The CDR3 loop reads CASSEWIGGGAQGQPQHF. In DNA form, the CDR3 reads TGTGCCAGCAGTGAATGGATCGGGGGGGGAGCGCAGGGTCAGCCCCAGCATTTT.

On this clone itself: Different DNA sequences within this sample yield the same CDR3. V gene TRBV29-1 combines with J gene TRBJ2-7, with D maybe TRBD1 (6 bases). V was cut by 2 bases and J by 2 bases, with 10 bases left in between. This CDR3 is built from 13 residues. Germline CDR1 reads SQVTM; CDR2 reads ANQGSEA. CDR3 bases: TGCAGCGTTGAAAAGGGGGTGCCCTACGAGCAGTACTTC. Translating gives CSVEKGVPYEQYF.

The rearrangement joins TRBV5-1 to TRBJ2-1; TRBD1 matches at 9 bases. J lost 0 bases, V lost 4 bases, and 2 bases had no gene match. This CDR3 has 15 amino acids. Per germline, CDR1 SGHRS and CDR2 YFSETQ. Written as DNA, the CDR3 is TGCGCCAGCAGCATGACAGGGGGCTCCTACAATGAGCAGTTCTTC. Translation gives CASSMTGGSYNEQFF.

V gene TRBV6-1 combines with J gene TRBJ2-1, with a possible D match to TRBD2 (5 bases). There are 15 residues in the CDR3. Germline values: CDR1 MNHNS, CDR2 SASEGT. V lost 0 bases, J lost 0 bases, and 6 bases lay in between. The CDR3 sequence: CASSEAAVSYNEQFF. Written as DNA, the CDR3 is TGTGCCAGCAGTGAAGCAGCGGTCTCCTACAATGAGCAGTTCTTC.

Here the CDR3 reads CACAMYQETQYF. In DNA, the CDR3 is TGTGCCTGCGCGATGTACCAAGAGACCCAGTACTTC. This chain uses TRBV2 with TRBJ2-5; D is ambiguous. The CDR3 is made up of 12 amino acids. Germline assignment: CDR1 SNHLY and CDR2 FYNNEI. The ends were cut back, 11 bases at V and 0 bases at J, with 10 bases in the middle.

J is TRBJ2-7 and V is TRBV10-3; the match to TRBD2 covers 11 bases. Germline assignment: CDR1 ENHRY and CDR2 SYGVKD. V lost 3 bases to trimming and J lost 4 bases; unmatched junction nucleotides: 8. The CDR3 loop spans 16 amino acids. CDR3 DNA: TGTGCCATCAGTGATAATAGCGGGAGGGCAAGATACGAGCAGTACTTC. This encodes CAISDNSGRARYEQYF.

This clone was observed a few times. Other DNA sequences in the sample encode the same CDR3. This chain links TRBV27 with TRBJ2-7, with TRBD1 matching over 9 bases. Trimming at V came to 6 bases and at J to 5 bases, leaving 2 bases not matched to a gene. The CDR3 has 12 residues. Germline-derived CDR1 and CDR2 are MNHEY and SMNVEV (reference sequence). CDR3: CASRTGGNEQYF. The CDR3 bases are TGTGCCAGCAGGACAGGGGGGAACGAGCAGTACTTC.

Turning to this clone: This CDR3 is also generated by other DNA sequences in the sample. This chain links TRBV29-1 with TRBJ2-7; 8 bases agree with TRBD2. Germline CDR1 reads SQVTM; CDR2 reads ANQGSEA. J lost 1 base, V lost 6 bases, and 8 bases had no gene match. There are 14 residues in the CDR3. The CDR3: CSVAGSGSSYEQYF. The CDR3 bases are TGCAGCGTCGCTGGGAGCGGGAGTTCCTACGAGCAGTACTTC.

This rearrangement joins TRBV13 to TRBJ2-6, with D tentatively TRBD2 (5 bases). CDR1 is PRHDT and CDR2 is FYEKMQ in the germline V gene (reference sequence). This CDR3 spans 15 amino acids. Deletions cut 5 bases from V and 0 bases from J, with 8 bases between. The CDR3 nucleotides read TGTGCCAGCAGCCGGGGATCCTCTGGGGCCAACGTCCTGACTTTC. Translating it yields CASSRGSSGANVLTF.

CDR3 nucleotide sequence: TGTGCCAGCCCCTCGGCTAGCGGGAGTACAGATACGCAGTATTTT. Translated, it gives CASPSASGSTDTQYF. The rearrangement links TRBV18 to TRBJ2-3; 10 bases align to TRBD2. CDR3 length: 15 amino acids. V shed 8 bases, J shed 3 bases, and the junction held 8 bases outside the gene matches. From germline, CDR1 is KGHSH and CDR2 LQKENI.

This sequence joins TRBV10-3 and TRBJ2-1, with a possible D match to TRBD2 (5 bases). This CDR3 region has 14 residues. Germline CDR1 ENHRY, CDR2 SYGVKD. Trimming took off 6 bases at V and 0 bases at J, with 9 bases between the two ends. The CDR3 DNA is TGTGCCATCAGGGACTTCAGCTCCTACAATGAGCAGTTCTTC. Its translation is CAIRDFSSYNEQFF.

There are a few counts of this clone. The chain has TRBV5-4 and TRBJ1-2; D call uncertain. V was shortened by 2 bases and J by 8 bases, with 13 bases between the two germline ends. This CDR3 comprises 13 residues. CDR1 and CDR2 (germline): SGHNT, YYREEE (reference sequence). CDR3 sequence: CASSFLPGEGYTF. In nucleotides, the CDR3 is TGTGCCAGCAGCTTCCTCCCCGGGGAGGGCTACACCTTC. The full variable domain, its missing parts supplied by reference TRBV5-4 and TRBJ1-2, is ETGVTQSPTHLIKTRGQQVTLRCSSQSGHNTVSWYQQALGQGPQFIFQYYREEENGRGNFPPRFSGLQFPNYSSELNVNALELDDSALYLCASSFLPGEGYTFGSGTRLTVV.

Here the CDR3 DNA reads TGTGCCAGCAGCTTAAGATTTGGGCAGGGAAAGCAGTACTTC. Amino acid sequence: CASSLRFGQGKQYF. This chain uses TRBV7-3 with TRBJ2-7; possibly TRBD1 for D (5 bases). This CDR3 has 14 amino acids. The ends were cut back, 1 base at V and 8 bases at J, with 15 bases in the middle. CDR1 is SGHTA and CDR2 is FQGTGA in the germline V gene.

The chain carries TRBV19 and TRBJ2-1; D not resolved. The ends were cut back, 3 bases at V and 9 bases at J, with 15 bases in the middle. CDR1 LNHDA and CDR2 SQIVND come from the germline V gene (reference sequence). This CDR3 region has 14 residues. The CDR3 nucleotides are TGTGCCAGTAGTATTGAGATGGGCGTCGGTGAGCAGTTCTTC. It is translated as CASSIEMGVGEQFF.

With regard to this clone: One end of the junction varies from germline; a read error may be responsible. This sequence joins TRBV4-2 and TRBJ2-2; 7 positions agree with TRBD2. The CDR3 covers 15 residues. Germline V gives CDR1 LGHNA, CDR2 YNFKEQ. CDR3 coding DNA: TGTGCCAGCAGTCAAGGACTAGTAAACACCGGGGAGCTGTTTTTT. Translation gives CASSQGLVNTGELFF.

The CDR3 loop is CASSEGAGRDEKLFF. The DNA for the CDR3 is TGCGCCAGCAGTGAGGGTGCAGGGCGGGATGAAAAACTGTTTTTT. The V gene is TRBV10-2, the J gene TRBJ1-4; D possibly corresponds to TRBD1 (5 bases). Germline lookup yields CDR1 WSHSY and CDR2 SAAADI. The CDR3 is 15 residues long. Trimming stripped 2 bases from V and 6 bases from J, with 13 bases between.

The genes are TRBV6-6 and TRBJ2-6; the D call may be TRBD1 or TRBD2 (5 bases each). The CDR3 length is 16 residues. In germline, CDR1 is MNHNY, CDR2 SVGAGI (reference sequence). V was shortened by 5 bases and J by 3 bases, with 14 bases between the two germline ends. CDR3: CASSILGGIGANVLTF. DNA of the CDR3: TGTGCCAGCAGTATTCTTGGGGGTATTGGGGCCAACGTCCTGACTTTC.

The chain recombines TRBV15 with TRBJ2-7; no clear D gene. The CDR3 length is 15 residues. Germline V CDR1 and CDR2: LNHNV, YYDKDF (reference sequence). The V end lost 2 bases, the J end lost 3 bases, and 14 bases lay between the germline ends. The CDR3 DNA is TGTGCCACCAGCAGACCCGGGCAGGTGGGCTACGAGCAGTACTTC. This sequence encodes CATSRPGQVGYEQYF.

This chain connects TRBV27 to TRBJ1-2, with D maybe TRBD1 (6 bases). Germline loops: CDR1 MNHEY, CDR2 SMNVEV (reference sequence). V lost 5 bases and J 7 bases, leaving 17 bases between the germline ends. This CDR3 is built from 14 residues. In DNA form, the CDR3 reads TGTGCCAGCAGTGAGGATCAGGGGTTTTCTGGCTACACCTTC. It codes for CASSEDQGFSGYTF.

This clone was found once. This CDR3 is also generated by other DNA sequences in the sample. The chain links TRBV6-5 to TRBJ2-7, with 8 bases aligning to TRBD1. The V gene's germline CDR1 is MNHEY and CDR2 SVGAGI. The CDR3 is 14 amino acids. V lost 4 bases to trimming and J lost 4 bases; unmatched junction nucleotides: 6. The CDR3 DNA reads TGTGCCAGCAGTTCGAGGCAGGGGGCATACGAGCAGTACTTC. Amino acid sequence: CASSSRQGAYEQYF.

The chain employs TRBV28 and TRBJ2-4, with D possibly TRBD1 on 5 matching bases. The CDR3 is made up of 16 amino acids. Trimming removed 6 bases from V and 4 bases from J, with 19 bases in between. From germline, CDR1 is MDHEN and CDR2 SYDVKM. This CDR3 is CASRPDRYTGKNIQYF. DNA for the CDR3: TGTGCCAGCAGACCCGACAGATACACCGGGAAAAACATTCAGTACTTC.

The chain joins TRBV27 to TRBJ2-7, with no clear D. Germline CDR1 and CDR2: MNHEY and SMNVEV (reference sequence). The CDR3 is 15 amino acids. Deletions cut 3 bases from V and 0 bases from J, with 12 bases between. The CDR3 DNA sequence: TGTGCCAGCAGTTTGGACCGAACGAGCTCCTACGAGCAGTACTTC. It yields the protein CASSLDRTSSYEQYF.

Worth noting for this clone: A much larger clone is a single base away; this may be a read error. V and J are TRBV27 and TRBJ2-6; no clear D gene. Trimming pared 3 bases from V and 2 bases from J, leaving 2 bases between. CDR3 length: 13 residues. In germline, CDR1 is MNHEY, CDR2 SMNVEV (reference sequence). CDR3 sequence: CASSFAGANVLTF. CDR3 sequence (DNA): TGTGCCAGCAGTTTCGCTGGGGCCAACGTCCTGACTTTC.

This clone was recorded only once. This sequence joins TRBV7-9 and TRBJ2-2, with TRBD1 matching over 9 bases. Trimming at V came to 5 bases and at J to 4 bases, leaving 11 bases not matched to a gene. CDR1 and CDR2 from the germline V gene are SEHNR and FQNEAQ (reference sequence). The CDR3 length is 17 residues. CDR3 nucleotides: TGTGCCAGCAGCGAGGGACAGGGATCGGCGGGCACCGGGGAGCTGTTTTTT. It is translated as CASSEGQGSAGTGELFF.

The chain links TRBV28 to TRBJ2-3; the match to TRBD2 covers 9 bases. CDR1 is MDHEN and CDR2 is SYDVKM in the germline V gene. V shed 5 bases and J 0 bases; nucleotides not matched to a gene: 3. The CDR3 sequence is 15 residues long. The CDR3 sequence is CASSIAGASTDTQYF. CDR3 in DNA: TGTGCCAGCAGTATAGCGGGGGCTAGCACAGATACGCAGTATTTT.

The chain is built from TRBV7-2 and TRBJ2-3; TRBD2 agrees at 10 bases. The CDR3 consists of 16 residues. The germline V gene encodes CDR1 SGHTA and CDR2 FQGNSA. Losses at the gene ends were 5 bases for V and 2 bases for J; bases not matched to a gene: 7. The CDR3 sequence is CASSIIAGGPTDTQYF. CDR3 coding DNA: TGTGCCAGCAGCATAATAGCGGGAGGTCCCACAGATACGCAGTATTTT. Supplemented by reference TRBV7-2 and TRBJ2-3, the full variable domain reads GAGVSQSPSNKVTEKGKDVELRCDPISGHTALYWYRQSLGQGLEFLIYFQGNSAPDKSGLPSDRFSAERTGGSVSTLTIQRTQQEDSAVYLCASSIIAGGPTDTQYFGPGTRLTVL.

On this clone: Within the sample, other DNA sequences also encode this same CDR3. The rearrangement uses TRBV7-2 and TRBJ2-3, with D perhaps TRBD2 (5 bases). Trimming pared 3 bases from V and 0 bases from J, leaving 10 bases between. Looked up from germline, CDR1 is SGHTA and CDR2 is FQGNSA. This CDR3 comprises 15 residues. The CDR3 protein is CASSLVATSTDTQYF. CDR3 DNA sequence: TGTGCCAGCAGCTTGGTAGCGACGAGCACAGATACGCAGTATTTT. The variable domain in full, with the rest retrieved from reference TRBV7-2 and TRBJ2-3, is GAGVSQSPSNKVTEKGKDVELRCDPISGHTALYWYRQSLGQGLEFLIYFQGNSAPDKSGLPSDRFSAERTGGSVSTLTIQRTQQEDSAVYLCASSLVATSTDTQYFGPGTRLTVL.

The J gene is TRBJ2-7, the V gene TRBV9; the D gene is possibly TRBD2 (5 bases). CDR3 size: 14 residues. Trimming pared 0 bases from V and 6 bases from J, leaving 13 bases between. Germline lookup yields CDR1 SGDLS and CDR2 YYNGEE. The CDR3 loop is CASSVGTLPLEQYF. CDR3 DNA: TGTGCCAGCAGCGTAGGGACTCTTCCCCTCGAGCAGTACTTC.

This clone showed up just once. The J gene is TRBJ2-7, the V gene TRBV27, with TRBD1 identical over 7 bases. The CDR3 has 14 residues. CDR1 and CDR2 from the germline V gene are MNHEY and SMNVEV (reference sequence). J lost 6 bases, V lost 10 bases, and 15 bases had no gene match. CDR3 residues: CATSDRIGSGEQYF. In nucleotides, the CDR3 is TGTGCCACCTCGGACAGGATCGGGTCGGGCGAGCAGTACTTC.

The chain has TRBV5-1 and TRBJ2-7, with D perhaps matching TRBD2 (5 bases). V lost 4 bases, J lost 5 bases, and 10 bases lay in between. The CDR3 consists of 12 residues. Per germline, CDR1 SGHRS and CDR2 YFSETQ. The CDR3 region is CASSESGDEQYF. The CDR3 nucleotides are TGCGCCAGCAGCGAGAGCGGTGACGAGCAGTACTTC.

A single count supports this clone. The rearrangement joins TRBV15 to TRBJ1-2; no clear D. CDR1 LNHNV and CDR2 YYDKDF come from the germline V gene (reference sequence). With 6 bases removed from V and 4 bases from J, the gap between germline ends came to 9 bases. The CDR3 is 12 residues long. CDR3 nucleotide sequence: TGTGCCACCAGGGAGGCCGCCTATGGCTACACCTTC. This sequence encodes CATREAAYGYTF.

The rearrangement uses TRBV7-9 and TRBJ2-3; 9 positions agree with TRBD2. The germline gives CDR1 SEHNR, CDR2 FQNEAQ (reference sequence). The length of the CDR3 is 16 residues. V lost 4 bases and J lost 5; bases outside the gene matches: 10. CDR3 nucleotide sequence: TGTGCCAGCAGCTCCCTCCATAGCGGGAGTAAAGATACGCAGTATTTT. This sequence encodes CASSSLHSGSKDTQYF. Complete variable domain (other parts from reference TRBV7-9 and TRBJ2-3): DTGVSQNPRHKITKRGQNVTFRCDPISEHNRLYWYRQTLGQGPEFLTYFQNEAQLEKSRLLSDRFSAERPKGSFSTLEIQRTEQGDSAMYLCASSSLHSGSKDTQYFGPGTRLTVL.